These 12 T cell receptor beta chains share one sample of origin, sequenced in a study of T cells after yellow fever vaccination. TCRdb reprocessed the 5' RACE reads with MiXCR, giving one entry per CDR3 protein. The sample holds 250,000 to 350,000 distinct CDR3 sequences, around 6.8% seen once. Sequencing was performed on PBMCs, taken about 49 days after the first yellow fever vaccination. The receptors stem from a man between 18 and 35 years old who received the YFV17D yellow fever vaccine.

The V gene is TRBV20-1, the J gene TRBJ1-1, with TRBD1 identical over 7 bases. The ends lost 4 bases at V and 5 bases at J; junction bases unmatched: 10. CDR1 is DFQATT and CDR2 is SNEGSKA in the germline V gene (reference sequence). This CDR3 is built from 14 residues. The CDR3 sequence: CSATDAGGGTEAFF. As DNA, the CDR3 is TGCAGTGCTACCGATGCAGGGGGGGGTACTGAAGCTTTCTTT.

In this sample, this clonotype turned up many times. The CDR3 sequence: CASVGGLGYTF. CDR3 nucleotides: TGTGCCAGCGTGGGAGGGCTGGGCTACACCTTC. The chain has TRBV6-5 and TRBJ1-2; D remains unclear. Germline CDR1 and CDR2: MNHEY and SVGAGI. V was trimmed by 8 bases and J by 8 bases, leaving 12 bases between them. The CDR3 consists of 11 residues.

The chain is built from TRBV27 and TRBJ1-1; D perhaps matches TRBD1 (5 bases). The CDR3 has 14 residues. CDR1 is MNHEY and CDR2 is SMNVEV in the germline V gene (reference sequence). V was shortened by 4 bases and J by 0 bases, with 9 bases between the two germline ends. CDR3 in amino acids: CASSWGPMNTEAFF. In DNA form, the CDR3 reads TGTGCCAGCAGTTGGGGCCCCATGAACACTGAAGCTTTCTTT.

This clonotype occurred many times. DNA of the CDR3: TGTGCCAGCAGTCTGTGGGGGGCTGCGGAGACCCAGTACTTC. Translating it yields CASSLWGAAETQYF. The chain links TRBV27 to TRBJ2-5; D tentatively fits TRBD1 or TRBD2 (6 bases each). The CDR3 has 14 residues. CDR1 and CDR2 (germline): MNHEY, SMNVEV (reference sequence). V was clipped by 5 bases and J by 5 bases, with 15 bases between them.

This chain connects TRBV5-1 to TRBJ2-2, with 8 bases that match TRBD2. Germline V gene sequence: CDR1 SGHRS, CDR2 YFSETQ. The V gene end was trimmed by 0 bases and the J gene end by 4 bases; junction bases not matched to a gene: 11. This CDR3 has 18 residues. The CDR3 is CASSLGLAGPRGTGELFF. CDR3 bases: TGCGCCAGCAGCTTGGGCCTAGCGGGTCCTAGGGGCACCGGGGAGCTGTTTTTT.

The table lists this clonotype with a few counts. The CDR3 nucleotides read TGCGCCAGCAGCTTGGGCGGGGGTATGGACACTGAAGCTTTCTTT. It translates to CASSLGGGMDTEAFF. The chain has TRBV5-1 and TRBJ1-1, with TRBD1 as a possible D gene (5 bases). This CDR3 has 15 amino acids. Germline V gives CDR1 SGHRS, CDR2 YFSETQ. Trimming cost V 0 bases and J 3 bases, with 12 bases left between them.

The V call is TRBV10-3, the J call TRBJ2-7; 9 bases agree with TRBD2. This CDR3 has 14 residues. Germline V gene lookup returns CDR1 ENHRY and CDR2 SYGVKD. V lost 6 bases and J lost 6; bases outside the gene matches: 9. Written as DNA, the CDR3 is TGTGCCATCAGGGCGGGGACTAGCCTTAGCGAGCAGTACTTC. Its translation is CAIRAGTSLSEQYF.

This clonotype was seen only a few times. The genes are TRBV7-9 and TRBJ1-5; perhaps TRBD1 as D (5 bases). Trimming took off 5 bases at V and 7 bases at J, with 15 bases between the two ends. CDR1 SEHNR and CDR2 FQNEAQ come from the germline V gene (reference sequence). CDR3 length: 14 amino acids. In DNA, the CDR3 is TGTGCCAGCAGCCGGGGGGTGGATACCCAGCCCCAGCATTTT. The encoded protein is CASSRGVDTQPQHF.

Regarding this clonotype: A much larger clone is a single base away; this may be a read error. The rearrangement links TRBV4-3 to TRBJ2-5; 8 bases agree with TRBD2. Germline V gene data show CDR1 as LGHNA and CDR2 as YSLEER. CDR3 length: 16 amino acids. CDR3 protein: CASNQDRGGGVETQYF. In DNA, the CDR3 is TGCGCCAGCAACCAAGATCGGGGGGGCGGTGTAGAGACCCAGTACTTC.

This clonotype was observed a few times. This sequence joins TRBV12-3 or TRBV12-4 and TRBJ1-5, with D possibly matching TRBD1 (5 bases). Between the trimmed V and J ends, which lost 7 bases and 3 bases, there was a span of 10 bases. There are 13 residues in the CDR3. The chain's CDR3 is CASTPRVNQPQHF. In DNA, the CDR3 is TGTGCCAGCACCCCCAGGGTCAATCAGCCCCAGCATTTT.

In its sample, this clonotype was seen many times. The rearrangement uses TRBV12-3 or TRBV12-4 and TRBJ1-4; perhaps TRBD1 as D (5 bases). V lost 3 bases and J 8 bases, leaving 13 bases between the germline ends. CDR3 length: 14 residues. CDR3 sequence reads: CASSLGGDGEKLFF. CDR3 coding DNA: TGTGCCAGCAGTTTGGGGGGGGATGGCGAAAAACTGTTTTTT.

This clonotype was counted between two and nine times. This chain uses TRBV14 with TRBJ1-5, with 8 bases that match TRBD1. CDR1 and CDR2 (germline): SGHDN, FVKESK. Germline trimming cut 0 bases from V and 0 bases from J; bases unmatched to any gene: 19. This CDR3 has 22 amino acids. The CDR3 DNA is TGTGCCAGCAGCCAAGATATATACACCCCCGGGACAGGAGGCTATAGCAATCAGCCCCAGCATTTT. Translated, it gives CASSQDIYTPGTGGYSNQPQHF.